The T cell receptor (beta chain) described here comes from a study of shared clonotypes between healthy human individuals. The wider study: Participating donors consisted of two women and a few men aged 18 to 49.

Some clones are missing from TCRdb's copy, which holds only in-frame ones; the method was immunoSEQ multiplex PCR. The data contain millions of clones, 85% to 95% of them singletons. The germline gives CDR1 SGHAT, CDR2 FQNNGV. The CDR3 length is 15 residues. V trimming: 3 bases; J trimming: 2 bases; junction bases outside the gene matches: 4. The sample consisted of naive CD4+ T cells from PBMCs. The subset was: CD45RA+ positively selected. This sequence was found in a man aged 18 to 29 in good health. Some clones in this sample may be carry-over from other donors' samples. This chain uses TRBV11-2 with TRBJ2-3; TRBD1 matches 8 bases. The CDR3 here is CASSLPGQVTDTQYF. In DNA, the CDR3 is TGTGCCAGCAGCTTGCCGGGACAGGTCACAGATACGCAGTATTTT. Looking up the rest from reference TRBV11-2 and TRBJ2-3 gives the full variable domain: EAGVAQSPRYKIIEKRQSVAFWCNPISGHATLYWYQQILGQGPKLLIQFQNNGVVDDSQLPKDRFSAERLKGVDSTLKIQPAKLEDSAVYLCASSLPGQVTDTQYFGPGTRLTVL.